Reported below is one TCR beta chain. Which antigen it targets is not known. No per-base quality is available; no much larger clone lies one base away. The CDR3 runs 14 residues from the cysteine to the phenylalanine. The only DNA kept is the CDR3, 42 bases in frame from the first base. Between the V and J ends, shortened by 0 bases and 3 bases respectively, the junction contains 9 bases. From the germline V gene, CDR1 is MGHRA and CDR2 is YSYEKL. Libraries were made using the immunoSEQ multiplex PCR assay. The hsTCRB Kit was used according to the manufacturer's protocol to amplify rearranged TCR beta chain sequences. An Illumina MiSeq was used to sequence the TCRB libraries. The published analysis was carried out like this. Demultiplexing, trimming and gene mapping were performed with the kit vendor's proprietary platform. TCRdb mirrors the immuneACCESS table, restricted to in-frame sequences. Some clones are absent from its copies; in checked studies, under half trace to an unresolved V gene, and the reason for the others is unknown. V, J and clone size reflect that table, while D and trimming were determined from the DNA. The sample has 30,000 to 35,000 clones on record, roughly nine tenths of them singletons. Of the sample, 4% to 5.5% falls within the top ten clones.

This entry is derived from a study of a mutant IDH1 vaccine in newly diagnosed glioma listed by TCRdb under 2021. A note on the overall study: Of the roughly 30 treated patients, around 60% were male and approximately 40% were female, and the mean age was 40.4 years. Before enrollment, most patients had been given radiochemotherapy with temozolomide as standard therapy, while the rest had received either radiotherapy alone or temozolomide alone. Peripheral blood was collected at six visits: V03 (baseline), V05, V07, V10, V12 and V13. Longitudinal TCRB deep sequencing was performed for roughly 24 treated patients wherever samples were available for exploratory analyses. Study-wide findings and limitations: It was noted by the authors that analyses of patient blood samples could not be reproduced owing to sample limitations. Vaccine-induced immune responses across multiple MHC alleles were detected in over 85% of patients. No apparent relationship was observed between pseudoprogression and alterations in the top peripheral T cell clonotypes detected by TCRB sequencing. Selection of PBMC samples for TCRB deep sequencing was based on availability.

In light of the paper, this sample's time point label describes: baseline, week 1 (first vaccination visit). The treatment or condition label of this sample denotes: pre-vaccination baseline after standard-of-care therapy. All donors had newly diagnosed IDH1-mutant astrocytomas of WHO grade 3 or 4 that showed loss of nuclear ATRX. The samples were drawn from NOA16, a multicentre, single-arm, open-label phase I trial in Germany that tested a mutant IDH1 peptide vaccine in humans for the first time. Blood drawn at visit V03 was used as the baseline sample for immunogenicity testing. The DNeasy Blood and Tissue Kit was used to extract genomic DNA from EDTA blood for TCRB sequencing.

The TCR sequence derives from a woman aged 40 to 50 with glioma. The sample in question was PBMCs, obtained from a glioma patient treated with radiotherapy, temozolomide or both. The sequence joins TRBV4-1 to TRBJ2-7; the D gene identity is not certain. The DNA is TGCGCCAGCAGCCAAGATTTGAACGGCTACGAGCAGTACTTC. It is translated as CASSQDLNGYEQYF.